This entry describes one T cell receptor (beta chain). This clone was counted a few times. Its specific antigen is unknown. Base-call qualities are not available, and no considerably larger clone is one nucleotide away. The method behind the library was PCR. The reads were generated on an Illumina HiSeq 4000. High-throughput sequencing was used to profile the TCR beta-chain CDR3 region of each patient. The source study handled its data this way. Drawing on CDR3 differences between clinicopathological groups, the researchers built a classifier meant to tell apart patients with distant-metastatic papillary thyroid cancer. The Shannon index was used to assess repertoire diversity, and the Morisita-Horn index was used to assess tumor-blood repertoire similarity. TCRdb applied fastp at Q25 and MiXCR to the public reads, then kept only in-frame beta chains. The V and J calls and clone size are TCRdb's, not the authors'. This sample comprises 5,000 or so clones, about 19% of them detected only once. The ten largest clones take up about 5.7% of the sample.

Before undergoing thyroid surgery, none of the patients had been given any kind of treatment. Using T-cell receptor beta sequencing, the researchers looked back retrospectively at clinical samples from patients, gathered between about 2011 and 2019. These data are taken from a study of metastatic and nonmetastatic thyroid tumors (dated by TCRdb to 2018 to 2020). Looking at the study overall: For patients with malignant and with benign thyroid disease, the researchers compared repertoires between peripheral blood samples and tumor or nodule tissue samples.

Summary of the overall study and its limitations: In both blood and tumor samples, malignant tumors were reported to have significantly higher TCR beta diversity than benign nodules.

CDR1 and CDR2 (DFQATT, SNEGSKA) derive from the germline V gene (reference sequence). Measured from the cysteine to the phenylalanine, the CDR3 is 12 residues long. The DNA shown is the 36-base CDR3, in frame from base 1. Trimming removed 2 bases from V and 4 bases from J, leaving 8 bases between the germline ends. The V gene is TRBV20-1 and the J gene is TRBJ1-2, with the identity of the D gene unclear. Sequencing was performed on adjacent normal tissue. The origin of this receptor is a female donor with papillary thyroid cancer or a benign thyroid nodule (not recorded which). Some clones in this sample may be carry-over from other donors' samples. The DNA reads TGCAGTGCTAGATGGGGAGGCTATGGCTACACCTTC. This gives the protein CSARWGGYGYTF.